The entry below gives a single TCR beta chain sequence along with its context. The germline gene is not matched at one end of the junction; a read error may be the cause. The CDR3 is 12 amino acids. Per the germline V gene, CDR1 is SNHLY and CDR2 is FYNNEI. Noted treatment: randomized to nivolumab then ipilimumab (arm A) or the reverse (arm B). This record belongs to a study of sequential checkpoint blockade in melanoma. TCRdb's copy holds only in-frame clones and misses some; the assay was immunoSEQ multiplex PCR. In the table there are 2,500 to 3,500 clones, roughly three fifths of which are singletons.

Sequenced material: CD8+ T cells sorted from blood (inferred from file names), taken from a patient given nivolumab and ipilimumab in sequence. This receptor was taken from a human donor with melanoma. V usage is TRBV2 and J usage is TRBJ2-3; possibly TRBD1 or TRBD2 for D (5 bases each). The CDR3 reads CAGSEGPDTQYF. The CDR3 nucleotides are TGTGCCGGCAGTGAGGGGCCAGATACGCAGTATTTT.